This TCR beta chain was obtained from a study of T cells in Graves' hyperthyroidism and ophthalmopathy. The investigators amplified TCR beta CDR3 regions from RNA transcripts. RT-PCR in the first round (using the HTBI primer set) targeted the TCR CDR3. TCRdb recomputed calls from the multiplex PCR reads with MiXCR, one row per CDR3 protein. Among 250,000 to 400,000 distinct CDR3 sequences, approximately 14% were seen once, and the ten largest hold roughly 33%. Details on this clonotype: One junction end does not reproduce the germline sequence, and a read error may be involved.

CDR1 is SQVTM and CDR2 is ANQGSEA in the germline V gene. The CDR3 runs 15 residues. The clonotype comes from a middle-aged woman with Graves' ophthalmopathy. This chain links TRBV29-1 with TRBJ2-2; TRBD1 or TRBD2 may be the D gene (6 bases each). Sequenced input: blood. CDR3 in amino acids: CSVAQDFGGTRELFF. The CDR3 bases are TGCAGCGTTGCCCAGGACTTCGGGGGCACCAGGGAGCTGTTTTTT.